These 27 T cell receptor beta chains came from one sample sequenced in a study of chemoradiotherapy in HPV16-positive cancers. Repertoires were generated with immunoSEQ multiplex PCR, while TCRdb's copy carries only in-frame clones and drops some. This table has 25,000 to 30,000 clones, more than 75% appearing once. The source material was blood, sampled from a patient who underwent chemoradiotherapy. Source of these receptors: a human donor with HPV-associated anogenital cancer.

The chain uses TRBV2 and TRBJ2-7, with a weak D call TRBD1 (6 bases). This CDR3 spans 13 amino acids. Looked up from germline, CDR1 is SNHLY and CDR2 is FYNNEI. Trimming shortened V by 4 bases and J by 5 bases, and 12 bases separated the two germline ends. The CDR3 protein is CASSGDRMDEQYF. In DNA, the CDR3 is TGTGCCAGCAGTGGTGACAGGATGGACGAGCAGTACTTC.

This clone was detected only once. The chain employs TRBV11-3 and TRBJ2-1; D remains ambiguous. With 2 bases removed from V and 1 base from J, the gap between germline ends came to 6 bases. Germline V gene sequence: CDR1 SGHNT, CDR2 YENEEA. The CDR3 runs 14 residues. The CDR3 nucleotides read TGTGCCAGCAGCTTAAGTGAGTCCTACAATGAGCAGTTCTTC. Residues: CASSLSESYNEQFF.

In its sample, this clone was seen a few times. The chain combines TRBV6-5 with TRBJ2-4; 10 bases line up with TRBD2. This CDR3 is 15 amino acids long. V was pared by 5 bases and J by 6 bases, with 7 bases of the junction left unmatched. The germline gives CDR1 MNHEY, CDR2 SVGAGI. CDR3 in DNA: TGTGCCAGCAGTAGGCTAGCGGGGGTAGGAAACATTCAGTACTTC. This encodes CASSRLAGVGNIQYF.

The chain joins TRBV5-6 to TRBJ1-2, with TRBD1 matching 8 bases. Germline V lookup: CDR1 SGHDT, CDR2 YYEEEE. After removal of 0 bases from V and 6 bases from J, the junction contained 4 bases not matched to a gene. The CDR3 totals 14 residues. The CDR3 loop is CASSLGRGRDGYTF. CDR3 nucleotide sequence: TGTGCCAGCAGCTTGGGCAGGGGGCGGGATGGCTACACCTTC. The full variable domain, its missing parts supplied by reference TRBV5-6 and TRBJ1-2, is DAGVTQSPTHLIKTRGQQVTLRCSPKSGHDTVSWYQQALGQGPQFIFQYYEEEERQRGNFPDRFSGHQFPNYSSELNVNALLLGDSALYLCASSLGRGRDGYTFGSGTRLTVV.

In nucleotides, the CDR3 is TGCGCCAGCAGCCCAGGGGTTTCAGGCACTGAAGCTTTCTTT. Residues: CASSPGVSGTEAFF. The rearrangement uses TRBV5-1 and TRBJ1-1, with D tentatively TRBD1 (6 bases). This CDR3 has 14 residues. From germline, CDR1 is SGHRS and CDR2 YFSETQ. The V and J ends lost 4 bases and 4 bases respectively, with 14 bases between them.

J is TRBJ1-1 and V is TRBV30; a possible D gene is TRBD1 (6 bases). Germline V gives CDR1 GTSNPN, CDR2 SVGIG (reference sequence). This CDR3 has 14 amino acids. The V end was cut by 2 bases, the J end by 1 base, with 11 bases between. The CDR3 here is CAWSRRGGNTEAFF. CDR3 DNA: TGTGCCTGGAGTAGGAGGGGGGGGAACACTGAAGCTTTCTTT.

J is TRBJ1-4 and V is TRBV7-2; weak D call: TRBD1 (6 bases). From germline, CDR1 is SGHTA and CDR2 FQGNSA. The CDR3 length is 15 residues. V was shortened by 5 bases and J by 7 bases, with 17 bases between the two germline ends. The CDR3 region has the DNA TGTGCCAGCAGCCGGGAGGGGGGGCAAGGTGAAAAACTGTTTTTT. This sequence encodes CASSREGGQGEKLFF. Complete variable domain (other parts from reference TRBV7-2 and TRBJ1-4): GAGVSQSPSNKVTEKGKDVELRCDPISGHTALYWYRQSLGQGLEFLIYFQGNSAPDKSGLPSDRFSAERTGGSVSTLTIQRTQQEDSAVYLCASSREGGQGEKLFFGSGTQLSVL.

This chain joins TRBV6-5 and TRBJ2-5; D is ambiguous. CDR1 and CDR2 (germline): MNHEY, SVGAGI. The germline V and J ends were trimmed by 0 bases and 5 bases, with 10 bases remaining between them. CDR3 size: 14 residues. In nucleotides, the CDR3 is TGTGCCAGCAGTTACTCCTATTCGTGGGAGACCCAGTACTTC. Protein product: CASSYSYSWETQYF.

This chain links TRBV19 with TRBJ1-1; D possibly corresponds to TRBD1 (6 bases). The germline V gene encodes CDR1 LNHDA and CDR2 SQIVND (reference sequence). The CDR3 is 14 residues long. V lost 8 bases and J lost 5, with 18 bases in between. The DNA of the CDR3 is TGTGCCAGTGGAAGATCAGGGGTAGAGACTGAAGCTTTCTTT. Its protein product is CASGRSGVETEAFF. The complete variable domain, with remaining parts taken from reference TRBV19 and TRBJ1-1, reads DGGITQSPKYLFRKEGQNVTLSCEQNLNHDAMYWYRQDPGQGLRLIYYSQIVNDFQKGDIAEGYSVSREKKESFPLTVTSAQKNPTAFYLCASGRSGVETEAFFGQGTRLTVV.

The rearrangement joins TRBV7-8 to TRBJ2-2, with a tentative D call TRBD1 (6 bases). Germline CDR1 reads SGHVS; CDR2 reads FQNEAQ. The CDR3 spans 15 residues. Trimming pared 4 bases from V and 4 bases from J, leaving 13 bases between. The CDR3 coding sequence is TGTGCCAGCAGCTCACACCAAGGGGGCACCGGGGAGCTGTTTTTT. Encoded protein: CASSSHQGGTGELFF.

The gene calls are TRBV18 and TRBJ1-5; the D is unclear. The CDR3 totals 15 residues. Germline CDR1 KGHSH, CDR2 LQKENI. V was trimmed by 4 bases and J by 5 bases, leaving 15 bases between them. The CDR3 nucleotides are TGTGCCAGCTCACGTGAGAATAGGGATGATCAGCCCCAGCATTTT. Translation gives CASSRENRDDQPQHF.

In DNA, the CDR3 is TGCGCCAGCAGCCCCCGGACTAGGAAGAACTACAATGAGCAGTTCTTC. It encodes CASSPRTRKNYNEQFF. The V and J genes are TRBV5-1 and TRBJ2-1, with TRBD2 matching over 7 bases. Trimming removed 4 bases from V and 3 bases from J; junction bases left unmatched: 10. The V gene's germline CDR1 is SGHRS and CDR2 YFSETQ. The CDR3 length is 16 residues.

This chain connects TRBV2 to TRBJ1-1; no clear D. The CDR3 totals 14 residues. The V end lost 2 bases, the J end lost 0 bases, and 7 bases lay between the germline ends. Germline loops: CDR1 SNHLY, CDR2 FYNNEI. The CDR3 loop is CASSELFVNTEAFF. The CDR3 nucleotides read TGTGCCAGCAGTGAACTATTCGTGAACACTGAAGCTTTCTTT.

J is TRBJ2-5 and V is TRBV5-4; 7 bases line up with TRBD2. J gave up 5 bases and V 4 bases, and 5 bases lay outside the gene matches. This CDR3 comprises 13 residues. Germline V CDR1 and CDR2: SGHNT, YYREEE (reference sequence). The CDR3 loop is CASSREVRETQYF. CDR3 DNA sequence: TGTGCCAGCAGCCGGGAGGTACGGGAGACCCAGTACTTC.

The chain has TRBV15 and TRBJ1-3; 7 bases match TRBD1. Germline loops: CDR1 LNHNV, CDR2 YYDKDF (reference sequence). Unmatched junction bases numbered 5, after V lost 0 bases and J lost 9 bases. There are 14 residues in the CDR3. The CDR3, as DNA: TGTGCCACCAGCAGAGATCGACAGGGTGTCACCATATATTTT. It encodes CATSRDRQGVTIYF. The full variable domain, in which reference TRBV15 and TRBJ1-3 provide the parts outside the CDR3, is DAMVIQNPRYQVTQFGKPVTLSCSQTLNHNVMYWYQQKSSQAPKLLFHYYDKDFNNEADTPDNFQSRRPNTSFCFLDIRSPGLGDTAMYLCATSRDRQGVTIYFGEGSWLTVV.

Written as DNA, the CDR3 is TGTGCCAGCAGCTTGACTAGCGGGGTTGGCGGAGAGACCCAGTACTTC. Protein sequence: CASSLTSGVGGETQYF. The chain employs TRBV7-2 and TRBJ2-5, with 11 bases lining up with TRBD2. Germline CDR1 reads SGHTA; CDR2 reads FQGNSA. The CDR3 consists of 16 residues. The trim removed 3 bases at V and 4 bases at J, leaving 7 bases unmatched. The full variable domain, in which reference TRBV7-2 and TRBJ2-5 provide the parts outside the CDR3, is GAGVSQSPSNKVTEKGKDVELRCDPISGHTALYWYRQSLGQGLEFLIYFQGNSAPDKSGLPSDRFSAERTGGSVSTLTIQRTQQEDSAVYLCASSLTSGVGGETQYFGPGTRLLVL.

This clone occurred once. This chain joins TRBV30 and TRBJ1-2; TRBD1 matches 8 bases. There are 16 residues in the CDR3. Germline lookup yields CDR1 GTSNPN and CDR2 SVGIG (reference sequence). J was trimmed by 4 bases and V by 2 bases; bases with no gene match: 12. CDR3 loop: CAWSTTQGALGYGYTF. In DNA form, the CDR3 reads TGTGCCTGGAGTACAACCCAGGGGGCGCTGGGCTATGGCTACACCTTC.

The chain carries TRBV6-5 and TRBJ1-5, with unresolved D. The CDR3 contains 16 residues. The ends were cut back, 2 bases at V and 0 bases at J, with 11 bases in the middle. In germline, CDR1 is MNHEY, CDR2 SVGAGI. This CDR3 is CASSYRFGDSNQPQHF. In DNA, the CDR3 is TGTGCCAGCAGTTACCGTTTCGGGGATAGCAATCAGCCCCAGCATTTT.

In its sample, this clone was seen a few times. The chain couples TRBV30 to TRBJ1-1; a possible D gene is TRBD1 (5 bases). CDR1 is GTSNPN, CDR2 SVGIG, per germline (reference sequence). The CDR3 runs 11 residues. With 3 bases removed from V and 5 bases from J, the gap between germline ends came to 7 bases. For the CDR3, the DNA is TGTGCCTGGAGCAGGGTAACTGAAGCTTTCTTT. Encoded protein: CAWSRVTEAFF.

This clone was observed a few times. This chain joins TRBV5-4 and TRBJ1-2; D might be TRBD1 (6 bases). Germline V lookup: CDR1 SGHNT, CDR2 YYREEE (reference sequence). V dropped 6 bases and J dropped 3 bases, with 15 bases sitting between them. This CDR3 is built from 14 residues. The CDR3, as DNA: TGTGCCAGCACCAGTAGGGGGGGCCACTATGGCTACACCTTC. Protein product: CASTSRGGHYGYTF.

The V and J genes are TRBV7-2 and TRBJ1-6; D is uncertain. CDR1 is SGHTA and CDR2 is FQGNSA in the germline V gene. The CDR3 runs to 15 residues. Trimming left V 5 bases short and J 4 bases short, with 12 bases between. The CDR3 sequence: CASSPRTSYNSPLHF. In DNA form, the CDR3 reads TGTGCCAGCAGCCCCCGGACCTCGTATAATTCACCCCTCCACTTT. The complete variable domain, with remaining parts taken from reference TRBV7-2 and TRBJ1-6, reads GAGVSQSPSNKVTEKGKDVELRCDPISGHTALYWYRQSLGQGLEFLIYFQGNSAPDKSGLPSDRFSAERTGGSVSTLTIQRTQQEDSAVYLCASSPRTSYNSPLHFGNGTRLTVT.

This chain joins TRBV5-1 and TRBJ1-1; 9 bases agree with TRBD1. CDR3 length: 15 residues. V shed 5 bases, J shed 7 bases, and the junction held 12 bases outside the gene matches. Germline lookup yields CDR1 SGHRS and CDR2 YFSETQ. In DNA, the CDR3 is TGCGCCAGCAGGTTAGACCCGGGACAGGGATTTGAAGCTTTCTTT. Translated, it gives CASRLDPGQGFEAFF.

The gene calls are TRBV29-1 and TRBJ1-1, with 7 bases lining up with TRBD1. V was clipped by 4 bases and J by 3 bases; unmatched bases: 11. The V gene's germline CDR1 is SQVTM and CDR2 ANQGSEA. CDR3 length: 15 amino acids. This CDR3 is CSVGGTEEGDTEAFF. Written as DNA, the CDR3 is TGCAGCGTTGGAGGGACAGAAGAAGGGGACACTGAAGCTTTCTTT.

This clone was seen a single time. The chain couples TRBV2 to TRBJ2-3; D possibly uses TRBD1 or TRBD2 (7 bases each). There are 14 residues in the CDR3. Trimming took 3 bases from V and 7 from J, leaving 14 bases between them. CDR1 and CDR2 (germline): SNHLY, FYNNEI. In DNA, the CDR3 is TGTGCCAGCAGTGAGGGAGGGGGCTTTTATACGCAGTATTTT. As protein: CASSEGGGFYTQYF.

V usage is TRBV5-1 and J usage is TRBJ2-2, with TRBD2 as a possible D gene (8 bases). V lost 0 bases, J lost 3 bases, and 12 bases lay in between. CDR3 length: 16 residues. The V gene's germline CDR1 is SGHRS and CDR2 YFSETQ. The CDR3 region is CASSLAGRGHTGELFF. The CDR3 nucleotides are TGCGCCAGCAGCTTGGCCGGGAGGGGGCACACCGGGGAGCTGTTTTTT.

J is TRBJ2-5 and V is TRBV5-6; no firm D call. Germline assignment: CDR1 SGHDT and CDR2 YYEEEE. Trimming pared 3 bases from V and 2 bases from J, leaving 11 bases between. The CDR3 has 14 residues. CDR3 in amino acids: CASSSERVQETQYF. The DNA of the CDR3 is TGTGCCAGCAGCTCTGAGAGAGTTCAAGAGACCCAGTACTTC.

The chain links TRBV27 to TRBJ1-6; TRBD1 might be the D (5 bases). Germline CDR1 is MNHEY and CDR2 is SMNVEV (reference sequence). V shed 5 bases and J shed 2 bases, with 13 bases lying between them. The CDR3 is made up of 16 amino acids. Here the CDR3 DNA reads TGTGCCAGCAGTCGTCTATGGGACCCCTATAATTCACCCCTCCACTTT. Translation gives CASSRLWDPYNSPLHF.